The 26 T cell receptor beta chains listed next were all sequenced from one sample in a study of blood T cell repertoires in COVID-19. Profiled with immunoSEQ multiplex PCR; TCRdb holds only in-frame clones, not every one. The table has about 45,000 clones, under 85% seen once. Specimen: peripheral blood. The origin of the receptors is a man older than 75 in a cohort sampled during active COVID-19.

V gene TRBV6-6 combines with J gene TRBJ2-7, with 7 bases that match TRBD2. Germline loops: CDR1 MNHNY, CDR2 SVGAGI (reference sequence). CDR3 length: 14 residues. J gave up 6 bases and V 4 bases, and 9 bases lay outside the gene matches. This chain's CDR3 is CASSSGDTGGEQYF. The DNA of the CDR3 is TGTGCCAGCAGTTCAGGAGATACGGGGGGCGAGCAGTACTTC.

The CDR3 protein is CASSRYHQTTPLGNQPQHF. For the CDR3, the DNA is TGTGCCAGCTCACGATACCACCAAACAACTCCCCTCGGGAATCAGCCCCAGCATTTT. The chain couples TRBV18 to TRBJ1-5, with D unclear. V lost 4 bases and J lost 4, with 26 bases in between. Germline CDR1 KGHSH, CDR2 LQKENI. The length of the CDR3 is 19 residues.

The rearrangement uses TRBV5-4 and TRBJ1-2, with 8 bases fitting TRBD1. The CDR3 spans 13 residues. Per the germline V gene, CDR1 is SGHNT and CDR2 is YYREEE (reference sequence). J gave up 8 bases and V 4 bases, and 7 bases lay outside the gene matches. The CDR3 sequence is CASSTDRVGGYTF. As DNA, the CDR3 is TGTGCCAGCAGCACGGACAGGGTTGGGGGCTACACCTTC.

CDR3 DNA: TGTGCCAGCAGAGAGACAGGGGGCTATGGCTACACCTTC. Translation gives CASRETGGYGYTF. The V call is TRBV19, the J call TRBJ1-2; 9 nucleotides agree with TRBD1. The germline V gene has CDR1 LNHDA and CDR2 SQIVND (reference sequence). The CDR3 consists of 13 residues. The trim removed 9 bases at V and 4 bases at J, leaving 6 bases unmatched.

V and J are TRBV7-2 and TRBJ2-5; D is uncertain. Trimming took off 5 bases at V and 0 bases at J, with 13 bases between the two ends. The CDR3 is made up of 15 amino acids. Germline lookup yields CDR1 SGHTA and CDR2 FQGNSA. Here the CDR3 DNA reads TGTGCCAGCAGCGGCCAGGATCGTTACCAAGAGACCCAGTACTTC. Its protein product is CASSGQDRYQETQYF.

This rearrangement joins TRBV18 to TRBJ1-1, with TRBD1 matching 7 bases. Looked up from germline, CDR1 is KGHSH and CDR2 is LQKENI. The CDR3 contains 13 residues. V shed 3 bases and J 7 bases; nucleotides not matched to a gene: 5. The DNA of the CDR3 is TGTGCCAGCTCACCGACAGGGCACGATGAAGCTTTCTTT. It yields the protein CASSPTGHDEAFF.

The rearrangement uses TRBV11-2 and TRBJ2-3, with 7 nucleotides matching TRBD2. CDR1 is SGHAT and CDR2 is FQNNGV in the germline V gene. The length of the CDR3 is 15 residues. Unmatched junction bases numbered 9, after V lost 5 bases and J lost 4 bases. The CDR3 nucleotides are TGTGCCAGCAGCCAGAGCCGCGGGGGACCAGATACGCAGTATTTT. It is translated as CASSQSRGGPDTQYF.

The V gene is TRBV4-1, the J gene TRBJ1-4; maybe TRBD1 (6 bases). V was clipped by 2 bases and J by 5 bases, with 12 bases between them. CDR1 is MGHRA and CDR2 is YSYEKL in the germline V gene. This CDR3 is built from 15 residues. The CDR3 region has the DNA TGCGCCAGCAGCCAAAGGGCTGGACAGAATGAAAAACTGTTTTTT. Translating gives CASSQRAGQNEKLFF.

The CDR3, as DNA: TGTGCCAGCAGCTTAAGGCAGGGAAGCGAAAAACTGTTTTTT. Protein: CASSLRQGSEKLFF. The chain joins TRBV7-2 to TRBJ1-4, with D maybe TRBD1 (5 bases). The CDR3 extends over 14 amino acids. The germline V gene has CDR1 SGHTA and CDR2 FQGNSA. The ends were cut back, 2 bases at V and 8 bases at J, with 12 bases in the middle.

This chain joins TRBV2 and TRBJ2-2; 12 bases map to TRBD2. The CDR3 runs to 15 residues. CDR1 and CDR2 from the germline V gene are SNHLY and FYNNEI. The trim removed 2 bases at V and 8 bases at J, leaving 3 bases unmatched. The CDR3 reads CASSERLAGEGELFF. The CDR3 coding sequence is TGTGCCAGCAGTGAACGACTAGCGGGAGAAGGGGAGCTGTTTTTT.

This sequence joins TRBV5-4 and TRBJ2-2, with D uncertain. Germline CDR1 SGHNT, CDR2 YYREEE (reference sequence). Trimming left V 3 bases short and J 4 bases short, with 4 bases between. The CDR3 has 12 residues. In nucleotides, the CDR3 is TGTGCCAGCAGCTCCCTCACCGGGGAGCTGTTTTTT. This codes for CASSSLTGELFF.

The CDR3: CASSAWQGDSPLHF. For the CDR3, the DNA is TGTGCCAGCTCCGCGTGGCAGGGTGATTCACCCCTCCACTTT. The rearrangement joins TRBV6-5 to TRBJ1-6; TRBD1 is a possible D gene (5 bases). Trimming left V 8 bases short and J 8 bases short, with 16 bases between. In germline, CDR1 is MNHEY, CDR2 SVGAGI. CDR3 length equals 14 residues.

The chain combines TRBV11-3 with TRBJ2-7; D remains ambiguous. The CDR3 is 13 amino acids. Germline-derived CDR1 and CDR2 are SGHNT and YENEEA. The ends were cut back, 6 bases at V and 1 base at J, with 10 bases in the middle. This CDR3 is CASRQVLSYEQYF. The CDR3 bases are TGTGCCAGCAGGCAGGTTCTTTCCTACGAGCAGTACTTC.

This clone was observed a handful of times. This chain links TRBV30 with TRBJ1-3; 11 bases align to TRBD1. Germline V CDR1 and CDR2: GTSNPN, SVGIG (reference sequence). The CDR3 loop spans 17 amino acids. J was trimmed by 7 bases and V by 3 bases; bases with no gene match: 14. CDR3 DNA: TGTGCCTGGAGCGGAACGGACAGGGGGCGCAGTCGGAACACCATATATTTT. It yields the protein CAWSGTDRGRSRNTIYF.

V is TRBV2 and J is TRBJ2-5; 9 bases align to TRBD1. The germline V gene encodes CDR1 SNHLY and CDR2 FYNNEI. CDR3 length: 13 amino acids. The J segment lost 4 bases and the V segment lost 6 bases, leaving 3 bases of the junction unmatched. This chain's CDR3 is CASRGGQGETQYF. The CDR3 bases are TGTGCCAGCAGGGGGGGACAGGGAGAGACCCAGTACTTC.

This clone showed up just once. The rearrangement joins TRBV2 to TRBJ1-5; 9 nucleotides line up with TRBD1. The CDR3 sequence is 15 residues long. V trimming: 5 bases; J trimming: 4 bases; junction bases outside the gene matches: 6. Germline V gives CDR1 SNHLY, CDR2 FYNNEI. Here the CDR3 reads CASSRNRGRNQPQHF. The DNA of the CDR3 is TGTGCCAGCAGTAGAAACAGGGGGCGAAATCAGCCCCAGCATTTT. Drawing the rest from reference TRBV2 and TRBJ1-5, the complete variable domain is EPEVTQTPSHQVTQMGQEVILRCVPISNHLYFYWYRQILGQKVEFLVSFYNNEISEKSEIFDDQFSVERPDGSNFTLKIRSTKLEDSAMYFCASSRNRGRNQPQHFGDGTRLSIL.

A remark on this clone: Its ends do not fully match the called genes, so a read error is possible. This sequence joins TRBV7-7 and TRBJ2-2; D may be TRBD1 (6 bases). The CDR3 consists of 17 residues. CDR1 is SSHAT and CDR2 is FNYEAQ in the germline V gene (reference sequence). Written as DNA, the CDR3 is TGTGCTAGCAGTGTCACGACAGGCCTAACGAACACCGGGGAGCTGTTTTTT. This sequence encodes CASSVTTGLTNTGELFF.

This clone was seen once. The chain is built from TRBV24-1 and TRBJ2-2; a possible D gene is TRBD2 (5 bases). Germline CDR1 is KGHDR and CDR2 is SFDVKD. This CDR3 comprises 16 residues. V shed 1 base and J shed 5 bases, with 13 bases lying between them. The CDR3 nucleotides are TGTGCCACCAGTGATTTTGGTCTGGGAGTTACCGGGGAGCTGTTTTTT. This encodes CATSDFGLGVTGELFF.

V usage is TRBV28 and J usage is TRBJ1-2; tentatively, D is TRBD1 (6 bases). The CDR3 covers 15 residues. The germline V gene encodes CDR1 MDHEN and CDR2 SYDVKM. V was cut by 6 bases and J by 4 bases, with 18 bases left in between. In DNA form, the CDR3 reads TGTGCCAGCAGCACATATAGGGGAGGGGGCTATGGCTACACCTTC. Translating it yields CASSTYRGGGYGYTF.

This chain connects TRBV6-2 or TRBV6-3 to TRBJ2-7, with 8 nucleotides matching TRBD1. Germline V gene lookup returns CDR1 MNHEY and CDR2 SVGEGT. The CDR3 consists of 13 residues. The V and J ends lost 5 bases and 2 bases, in that order; junction bases with no gene match: 2. DNA of the CDR3: TGTGCCAGCAGTGTACAGGGGGCCTACGAGCAGTACTTC. Protein sequence: CASSVQGAYEQYF.

The V and J genes are TRBV6-5 and TRBJ2-1, with a tentative D call TRBD2 (6 bases). Trimming took off 2 bases at V and 6 bases at J, with 17 bases between the two ends. Germline assignment: CDR1 MNHEY and CDR2 SVGAGI. There are 16 residues in the CDR3. CDR3 residues: CASSYPRRRGSNEQFF. DNA for the CDR3: TGTGCCAGCAGTTACCCCCGCCGGAGGGGATCCAATGAGCAGTTCTTC.

This clone appeared once. The chain has TRBV3-1 (or the pseudogene TRBV3-2) and TRBJ1-2, with TRBD1 matching 9 bases. This CDR3 is built from 17 residues. Trimming cost V 4 bases and J 4 bases; bases outside gene matches: 13. Per the germline V gene, CDR1 is LGHDT and CDR2 is YNNKEL (reference sequence). The CDR3 spells CASSPFQSGTGFYGYTF. The CDR3 DNA reads as TGTGCCAGCAGCCCATTTCAAAGTGGGACAGGGTTCTATGGCTACACCTTC.

The rearrangement links TRBV15 to TRBJ2-3; 8 bases line up with TRBD2. Germline V gene sequence: CDR1 LNHNV, CDR2 YYDKDF (reference sequence). With 7 bases clipped from V and 2 bases from J, the junction kept 5 bases outside the gene matches. The CDR3 spans 14 residues. The CDR3 sequence is CATKSGSVTDTQYF. The DNA of the CDR3 is TGTGCCACCAAGAGCGGGAGTGTCACAGATACGCAGTATTTT.

In its sample, this clone was seen once. The chain employs TRBV19 and TRBJ2-2, with 9 bases lining up with TRBD1. J was trimmed by 5 bases and V by 6 bases; bases with no gene match: 7. This CDR3 comprises 15 residues. CDR1 and CDR2 (germline): LNHDA, SQIVND (reference sequence). The CDR3 bases are TGTGCCAGTAGCACGAACAGGGGGCAAACCGGGGAGCTGTTTTTT. Its translation: CASSTNRGQTGELFF.

The chain's CDR3 is CASSPQTGQDTQYF. The CDR3 coding sequence is TGTGCCAGCAGCCCGCAGACAGGTCAAGATACGCAGTATTTT. This rearrangement joins TRBV7-9 to TRBJ2-3; D might be TRBD1 (6 bases). CDR1 and CDR2 from the germline V gene are SEHNR and FQNEAQ (reference sequence). The CDR3 has 14 amino acids. Trimming removed 5 bases from V and 5 bases from J, with 14 bases in between.

The rearrangement joins TRBV28 to TRBJ2-2; possible D gene TRBD1, 6 bases. Germline values: CDR1 MDHEN, CDR2 SYDVKM. V lost 4 bases and J lost 5, with 23 bases in between. This CDR3 has 18 residues. Written as DNA, the CDR3 is TGTGCCAGCAGTTCCTCCAGGGGCCCCTATAGAAGGACCGGGGAGCTGTTTTTT. Protein: CASSSSRGPYRRTGELFF.